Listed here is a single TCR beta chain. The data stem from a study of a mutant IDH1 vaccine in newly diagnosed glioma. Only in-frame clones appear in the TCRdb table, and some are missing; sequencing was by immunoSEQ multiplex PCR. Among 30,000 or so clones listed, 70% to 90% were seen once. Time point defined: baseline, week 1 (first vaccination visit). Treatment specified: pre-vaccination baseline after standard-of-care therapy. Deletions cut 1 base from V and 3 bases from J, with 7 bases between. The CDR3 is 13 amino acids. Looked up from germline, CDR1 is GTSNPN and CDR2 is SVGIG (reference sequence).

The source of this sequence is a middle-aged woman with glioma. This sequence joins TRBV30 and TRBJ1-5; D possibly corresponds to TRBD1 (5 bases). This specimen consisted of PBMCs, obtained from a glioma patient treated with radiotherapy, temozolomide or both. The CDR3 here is CAWSGGHNQPQHF. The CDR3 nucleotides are TGTGCCTGGAGTGGGGGCCACAATCAGCCCCAGCATTTT.